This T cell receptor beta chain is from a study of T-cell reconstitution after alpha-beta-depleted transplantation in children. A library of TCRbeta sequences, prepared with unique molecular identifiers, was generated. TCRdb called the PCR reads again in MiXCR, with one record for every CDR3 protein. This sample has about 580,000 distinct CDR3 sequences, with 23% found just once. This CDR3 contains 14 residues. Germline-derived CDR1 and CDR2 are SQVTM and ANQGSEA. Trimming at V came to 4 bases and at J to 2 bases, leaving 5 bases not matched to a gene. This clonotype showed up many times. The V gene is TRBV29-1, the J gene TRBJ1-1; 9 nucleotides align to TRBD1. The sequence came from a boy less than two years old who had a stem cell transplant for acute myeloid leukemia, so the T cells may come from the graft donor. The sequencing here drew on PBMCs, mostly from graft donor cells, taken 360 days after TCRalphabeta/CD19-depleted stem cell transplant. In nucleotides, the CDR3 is TGCAGCGTTGTGGGGGGACAGGGCAACACTGAAGCTTTCTTT. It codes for CSVVGGQGNTEAFF.